A single sample gave rise to the 19 T cell receptor beta chains below, sequenced in a study of yellow fever vaccine responses in identical twins. TCRdb recomputed calls from the RT-PCR reads with MiXCR, one row per CDR3 protein. Altogether under 9,000 distinct CDR3 sequences are present, 65% to 85% being singletons, with the ten largest covering 2% to 2.5%. The sample was T cells from blood (PBMCs), unsorted or a sorted subset (not recorded which), taken before or after yellow fever vaccination (not recorded which). The receptors were sampled from a woman younger than 35 who received the yellow fever vaccine.

The CDR3 DNA sequence: TGTGCTAGTGGTTTGGGACGGGACACTAATAGCAATCAGCCCCAGCATTTT. This sequence encodes CASGLGRDTNSNQPQHF. V gene TRBV12-5 combines with J gene TRBJ1-5; D may be TRBD1 (6 bases). Trimming pared 1 base from V and 0 bases from J, leaving 13 bases between. The germline V gene has CDR1 LGHNT and CDR2 FRNRAP. There are 17 residues in the CDR3.

The chain links TRBV6-5 to TRBJ2-1; 12 bases are a match to TRBD2. Losses at the gene ends were 2 bases for V and 4 bases for J; bases not matched to a gene: 0. The germline gives CDR1 MNHEY, CDR2 SVGAGI. The CDR3 is made up of 15 amino acids. In nucleotides, the CDR3 is TGTGCCAGCAGTTACACTAGCGGGGGGTACAATGAGCAGTTCTTC. Translation: CASSYTSGGYNEQFF.

This clonotype has only a few counts. The CDR3 is CASSPRLSSYNEQFF. The CDR3 bases are TGTGCCAGCAGTCCACGACTGAGCTCCTACAATGAGCAGTTCTTC. This chain connects TRBV27 to TRBJ2-1; D unresolved. The germline V and J ends were trimmed by 5 bases and 0 bases, with 11 bases remaining between them. Germline V gene sequence: CDR1 MNHEY, CDR2 SMNVEV (reference sequence). The CDR3 sequence is 15 residues long.

The chain carries TRBV7-9 and TRBJ1-2, with D perhaps TRBD1 (5 bases). The CDR3 has 13 residues. V lost 5 bases and J 6 bases, leaving 13 bases between the germline ends. CDR1 and CDR2 from the germline V gene are SEHNR and FQNEAQ (reference sequence). In DNA, the CDR3 is TGTGCCAGCAGCGCCAGGGTTAAGGATGGCTACACCTTC. Protein: CASSARVKDGYTF.

The rearrangement links TRBV28 to TRBJ2-4; TRBD1 agrees at 8 bases. CDR1 MDHEN and CDR2 SYDVKM come from the germline V gene. The CDR3 is made up of 15 amino acids. V gave up 7 bases and J gave up 6 bases; unmatched junction bases: 11. The CDR3 loop is CASKLQGAAGNIQYF. Written as DNA, the CDR3 is TGTGCCAGCAAACTCCAGGGGGCGGCGGGAAACATTCAGTACTTC.

The genes are TRBV2 and TRBJ1-5, with 10 bases that match TRBD1. The CDR3 runs to 14 residues. V was clipped by 7 bases and J by 7 bases; unmatched bases: 7. The V gene's germline CDR1 is SNHLY and CDR2 FYNNEI. Here the CDR3 DNA reads TGTGCCAGCACCGGACAGGGGGTACGGCAGCCCCAGCATTTT. Protein sequence: CASTGQGVRQPQHF.

The V and J genes are TRBV13 and TRBJ2-1; 10 nucleotides align to TRBD2. Germline V gene data show CDR1 as PRHDT and CDR2 as FYEKMQ (reference sequence). This CDR3 is 15 amino acids long. Unmatched junction bases numbered 2, after V lost 6 bases and J lost 0 bases. CDR3 amino acids: CASRSSGSSYNEQFF. CDR3 sequence (DNA): TGTGCCAGCAGATCTAGCGGGAGCTCCTACAATGAGCAGTTCTTC.

The genes are TRBV5-1 and TRBJ1-1; 10 bases align to TRBD1. Germline loops: CDR1 SGHRS, CDR2 YFSETQ. Unmatched junction bases numbered 7, after V lost 0 bases and J lost 5 bases. The CDR3 is 16 residues long. The CDR3 sequence is CASSLDGQGVWTEAFF. In nucleotides, the CDR3 is TGCGCCAGCAGCTTGGATGGACAGGGGGTCTGGACTGAAGCTTTCTTT.

The CDR3: CASTPGTLADEQFF. CDR3 coding DNA: TGTGCCAGCACCCCCGGGACACTCGCCGATGAGCAGTTCTTC. This rearrangement joins TRBV9 to TRBJ2-1; possibly TRBD1 for D (6 bases). V gave up 6 bases and J gave up 8 bases, with 18 bases separating them. The CDR3 has 14 residues. Germline CDR1 and CDR2: SGDLS and YYNGEE.

The chain carries TRBV18 and TRBJ2-1, with D perhaps TRBD1 (6 bases). This CDR3 comprises 15 residues. Trimming stripped 2 bases from V and 6 bases from J, with 14 bases between. Germline loops: CDR1 KGHSH, CDR2 LQKENI. The CDR3 DNA sequence: TGTGCCAGCTCACCATACCGGCAGGGGATCAATGAGCAGTTCTTC. Protein sequence: CASSPYRQGINEQFF.

For the CDR3, the DNA is TGCGCCAGCAGCCAAGCCGGACAGGGACCTAATGAAAAACTGTTTTTT. Translation: CASSQAGQGPNEKLFF. The V call is TRBV4-1, the J call TRBJ1-4, with TRBD1 matching over 8 bases. V lost 1 base and J lost 3; bases outside the gene matches: 4. Germline V gene lookup returns CDR1 MGHRA and CDR2 YSYEKL. There are 16 residues in the CDR3.

The V gene is TRBV11-1, the J gene TRBJ2-1, with 7 nucleotides matching TRBD1. The length of the CDR3 is 13 residues. Germline CDR1 and CDR2: SGHAT and FQDESV (reference sequence). With 4 bases clipped from V and 9 bases from J, the junction kept 6 bases outside the gene matches. The CDR3 coding sequence is TGTGCCAGCAGCTCAAGGGGGCCGGGTGAGCAGTTCTTC. Protein product: CASSSRGPGEQFF.

This clonotype has just one count. CDR3 region: CASSPPREQYF. The CDR3 nucleotides read TGTGCCAGCAGCCCCCCACGCGAGCAGTACTTC. The chain carries TRBV7-6 and TRBJ2-7, with D unresolved. This CDR3 has 11 amino acids. The V and J ends lost 5 bases and 6 bases respectively, with 8 bases between them. Germline V lookup: CDR1 SGHVS, CDR2 FNYEAQ.

This clonotype was seen a handful of times. The chain couples TRBV5-5 to TRBJ1-1, with 8 nucleotides matching TRBD1. CDR1 is SGHKS, CDR2 YYEKEE, per germline (reference sequence). The V segment lost 4 bases and the J segment 2 bases; nucleotides outside the gene matches: 7. The CDR3 is 15 residues long. Here the CDR3 DNA reads TGTGCCAGCAGCACCGGGACAGGTCTTAACACTGAAGCTTTCTTT. Its translation is CASSTGTGLNTEAFF.

The chain recombines TRBV6-1 with TRBJ2-6, with 9 bases identical to TRBD1. Trimming at V came to 4 bases and at J to 4 bases, leaving 8 bases not matched to a gene. Germline V gene data show CDR1 as MNHNS and CDR2 as SASEGT. This CDR3 is 17 amino acids long. The CDR3 DNA sequence: TGTGCCAGCAGTGTAGGACAGGGGAAGTCCGGGGCCAACGTCCTGACTTTC. Protein product: CASSVGQGKSGANVLTF.

The rearrangement joins TRBV6-8 to TRBJ2-7; the D gene is possibly TRBD1 (5 bases). The CDR3 spans 15 residues. Germline loops: CDR1 MNHGY, CDR2 SAAAGT. The ends were cut back, 6 bases at V and 0 bases at J, with 15 bases in the middle. The CDR3 nucleotides read TGTGCCAGCAGCTGTGCAGGGCCGAGCTCCTACGAGCAGTACGTC. Its translation is CASSCAGPSSYEQYV.

The gene calls are TRBV11-3 and TRBJ2-7; TRBD2 is a possible D gene (6 bases). The V and J ends lost 5 bases and 0 bases respectively, with 11 bases between them. Looked up from germline, CDR1 is SGHNT and CDR2 is YENEEA. The CDR3 has 14 residues. The CDR3 protein is CASSPRRDSYEQYF. For the CDR3, the DNA is TGTGCCAGCAGCCCCCGGCGGGACTCCTACGAGCAGTACTTC.

The CDR3 region is CASSSTTDNSPLHF. Written as DNA, the CDR3 is TGTGCCAGCAGTTCGACGACGGATAATTCACCCCTCCACTTT. The chain carries TRBV28 and TRBJ1-6; D is undetermined. The CDR3 consists of 14 residues. The germline V gene has CDR1 MDHEN and CDR2 SYDVKM. V lost 4 bases, J lost 5 bases, and 9 bases lay in between.

This chain uses TRBV2 with TRBJ2-6; D is undetermined. V was trimmed by 3 bases and J by 0 bases, leaving 3 bases between them. The CDR3 covers 14 residues. CDR1 is SNHLY, CDR2 FYNNEI, per germline. Here the CDR3 reads CASSDPSGANVLTF. Here the CDR3 DNA reads TGTGCCAGCAGTGACCCCTCTGGGGCCAACGTCCTGACTTTC.